Sequencing of this T cell receptor (beta chain) was carried out in a study of blood T cell repertoires in COVID-19. TCRdb keeps only in-frame clones here, not all; method: immunoSEQ multiplex PCR. The sample contains about 210,000 clones, 80% to 85% of which appear only once. The CDR3 covers 15 residues. V gave up 2 bases and J gave up 2 bases; unmatched junction bases: 6. Per the germline V gene, CDR1 is SGDLS and CDR2 is YYNGEE. The chain joins TRBV9 to TRBJ2-5, with 7 bases matching TRBD1. Specimen: PBMCs or T cells enriched from blood (not recorded which). The source is a woman in her forties or fifties with acute COVID-19. CDR3 nucleotides: TGTGCCAGCAGCGTTGCGACAGGGTATCAAGAGACCCAGTACTTC. This encodes CASSVATGYQETQYF.